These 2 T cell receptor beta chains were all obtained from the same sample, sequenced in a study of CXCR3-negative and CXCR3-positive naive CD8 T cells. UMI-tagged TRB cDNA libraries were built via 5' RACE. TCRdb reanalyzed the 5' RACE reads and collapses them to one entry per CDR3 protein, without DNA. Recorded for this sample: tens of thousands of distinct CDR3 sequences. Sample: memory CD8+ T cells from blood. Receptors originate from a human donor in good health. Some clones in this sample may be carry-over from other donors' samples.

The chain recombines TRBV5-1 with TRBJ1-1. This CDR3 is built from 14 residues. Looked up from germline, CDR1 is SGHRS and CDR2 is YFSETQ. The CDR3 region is CASSLVRMNTEAFF. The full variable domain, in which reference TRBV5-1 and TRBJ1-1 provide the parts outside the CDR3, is KAGVTQTPRYLIKTRGQQVTLSCSPISGHRSVSWYQQTPGQGLQFLFEYFSETQRNKGNFPGRFSGRQFSNSRSEMNVSTLELGDSALYLCASSLVRMNTEAFFGQGTRLTVV.

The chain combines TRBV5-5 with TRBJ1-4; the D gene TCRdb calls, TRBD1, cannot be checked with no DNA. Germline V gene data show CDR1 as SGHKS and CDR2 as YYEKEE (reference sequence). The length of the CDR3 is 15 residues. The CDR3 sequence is CASKSLDSPNEKLFF. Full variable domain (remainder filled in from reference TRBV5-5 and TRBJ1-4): DAGVTQSPTHLIKTRGQQVTLRCSPISGHKSVSWYQQVLGQGPQFIFQYYEKEERGRGNFPDRFSARQFPNYSSELNVNALLLGDSALYLCASKSLDSPNEKLFFGSGTQLSVL.